Described below is a single TCR beta chain sequence and its context. The antigen is not known. The data originate from a study of response to subunit inactivated influenza vaccine. General study points: Few new T cells, the authors suggested, are recruited by each seasonal influenza vaccination.

One entry per CDR3 protein results from TCRdb running MiXCR on the RT-PCR reads. The table lists a few hundred thousand distinct CDR3 sequences, 14% of them singletons, with 11% in the top ten. The CDR3 sequence is 16 residues long. V lost 4 bases to trimming and J lost 2 bases; unmatched junction nucleotides: 8. Germline V gives CDR1 SGHRS, CDR2 YFSETQ. The sample consisted of PBMCs from blood, taken 12 days after vaccination. The clonotype comes from a middle-aged man who received an inactivated influenza vaccine. The gene calls are TRBV5-1 and TRBJ2-3; 9 nucleotides agree with TRBD2. CDR3 residues: CASSAGLAVLTDTQYF. CDR3 sequence (DNA): TGCGCCAGCAGCGCGGGACTAGCCGTCCTCACAGATACGCAGTATTTT.